This TCR beta chain emerged from a study of shared clonotypes between healthy human individuals. Study-wide points: The sampled material consisted only of blood, and tissue repertoires are likely to differ.

Amplification in unsorted PBMC replicate PCRs started from approximately 300 ng DNA, which equals about 28,000 T cell genomes. Scientists sequenced DNA from unsorted PBMC on ten immunoSEQ deep assay plates. As processed by the authors: Filtering differed, since immunoSEQ gave only junction sequences and no quality scores. Produced via immunoSEQ multiplex PCR; TCRdb's table is partial and in-frame only. V, J and clone size are taken as reported in that table, and D and trimming were inferred from the DNA itself. The sample yields about 490,000 clones, around 80% seen once. Concerning this clone itself: What it binds is unknown.

Material: PBMCs. This TCR came from a woman in her thirties or forties in good health. Some clones in this sample may be carry-over from other donors' samples.

The CDR3, as DNA: TGTGCCAGCACCGGCGGGGCCAACGTCCTGACTTTC. Translating it yields CASTGGANVLTF. The rearrangement links TRBV2 to TRBJ2-6; D is undetermined. Germline CDR1 reads SNHLY; CDR2 reads FYNNEI. The CDR3 has 12 residues. V was pared by 7 bases and J by 4 bases, with 5 bases between.